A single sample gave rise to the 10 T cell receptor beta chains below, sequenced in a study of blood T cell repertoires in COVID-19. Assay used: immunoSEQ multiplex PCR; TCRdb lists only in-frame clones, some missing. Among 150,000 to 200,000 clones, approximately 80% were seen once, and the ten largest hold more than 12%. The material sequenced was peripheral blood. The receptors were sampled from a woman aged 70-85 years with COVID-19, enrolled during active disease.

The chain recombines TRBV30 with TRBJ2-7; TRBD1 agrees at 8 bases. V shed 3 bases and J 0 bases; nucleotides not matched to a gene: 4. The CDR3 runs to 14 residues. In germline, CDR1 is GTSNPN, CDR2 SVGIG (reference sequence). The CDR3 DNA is TGTGCCTGGAGGAAGACAGGGGTCTCCTACGAGCAGTACTTC. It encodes CAWRKTGVSYEQYF.

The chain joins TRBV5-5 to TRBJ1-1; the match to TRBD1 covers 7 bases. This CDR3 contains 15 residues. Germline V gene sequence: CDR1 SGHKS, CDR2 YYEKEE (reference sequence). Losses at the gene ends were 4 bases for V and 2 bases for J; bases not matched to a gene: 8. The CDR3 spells CASSRTGQPNTEAFF. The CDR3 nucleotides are TGTGCCAGCAGCCGTACGGGACAGCCAAACACTGAAGCTTTCTTT.

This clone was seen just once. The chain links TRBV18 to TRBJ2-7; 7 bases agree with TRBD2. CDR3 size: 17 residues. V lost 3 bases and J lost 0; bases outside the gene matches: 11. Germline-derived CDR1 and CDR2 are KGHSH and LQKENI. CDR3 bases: TGTGCCAGCTCACCCGCTACCGGGACTACCCGCTCCTACGAGCAGTACTTC. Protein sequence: CASSPATGTTRSYEQYF.

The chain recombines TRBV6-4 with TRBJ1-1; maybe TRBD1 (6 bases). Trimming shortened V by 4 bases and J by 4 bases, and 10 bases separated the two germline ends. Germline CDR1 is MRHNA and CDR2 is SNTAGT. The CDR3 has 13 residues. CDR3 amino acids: CASSAKGGTEAFF. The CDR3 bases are TGTGCCAGCAGTGCGAAAGGGGGCACTGAAGCTTTCTTT.

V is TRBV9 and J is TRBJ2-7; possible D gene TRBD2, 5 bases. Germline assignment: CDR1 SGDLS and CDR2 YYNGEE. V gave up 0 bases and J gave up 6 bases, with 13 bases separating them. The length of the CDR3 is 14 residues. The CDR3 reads CASSVGGSAVEQYF. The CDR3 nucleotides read TGTGCCAGCAGCGTAGGAGGGTCCGCTGTCGAGCAGTACTTC.

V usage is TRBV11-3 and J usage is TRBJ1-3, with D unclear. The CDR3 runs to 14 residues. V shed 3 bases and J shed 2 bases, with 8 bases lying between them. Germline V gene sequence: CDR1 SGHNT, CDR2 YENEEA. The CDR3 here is CASSLGGTGNTIYF. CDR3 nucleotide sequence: TGTGCCAGCAGCTTGGGAGGGACTGGAAACACCATATATTTT.

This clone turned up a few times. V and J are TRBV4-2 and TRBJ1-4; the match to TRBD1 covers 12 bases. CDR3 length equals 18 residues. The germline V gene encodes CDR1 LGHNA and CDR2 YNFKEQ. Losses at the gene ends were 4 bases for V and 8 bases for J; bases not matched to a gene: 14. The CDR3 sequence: CASSPYSGTGGVGEKLFF. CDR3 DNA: TGTGCCAGCAGCCCTTATTCCGGGACAGGGGGCGTAGGGGAAAAACTGTTTTTT.

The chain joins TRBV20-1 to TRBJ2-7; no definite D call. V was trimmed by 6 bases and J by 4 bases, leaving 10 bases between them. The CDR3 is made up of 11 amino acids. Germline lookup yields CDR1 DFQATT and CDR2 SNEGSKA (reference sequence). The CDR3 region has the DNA TGCAGTGCCACCAGTTTGTACGAGCAGTACGTC. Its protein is CSATSLYEQYV.

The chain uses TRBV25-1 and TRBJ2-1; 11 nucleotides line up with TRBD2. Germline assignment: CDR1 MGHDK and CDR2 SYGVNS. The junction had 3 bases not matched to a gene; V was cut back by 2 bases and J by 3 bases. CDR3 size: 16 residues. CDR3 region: CASSERTSGHYNEQFF. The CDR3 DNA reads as TGTGCCAGCAGTGAAAGGACTAGCGGGCACTACAATGAGCAGTTCTTC. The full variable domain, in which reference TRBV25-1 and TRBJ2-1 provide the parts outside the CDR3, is EADIYQTPRYLVIGTGKKITLECSQTMGHDKMYWYQQDPGMELHLIHYSYGVNSTEKGDLSSESTVSRIRTEHFPLTLESARPSHTSQYLCASSERTSGHYNEQFFGPGTRLTVL.

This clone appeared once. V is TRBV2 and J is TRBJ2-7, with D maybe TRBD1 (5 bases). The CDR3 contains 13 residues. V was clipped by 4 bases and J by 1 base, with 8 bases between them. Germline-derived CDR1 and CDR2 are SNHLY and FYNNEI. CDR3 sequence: CASSGGGSYEQYF. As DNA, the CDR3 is TGTGCCAGCAGTGGGGGCGGTTCCTACGAGCAGTACTTC.